A single sample is the source of the 5 T cell receptor beta chains below, sequenced in a study of blood T cell repertoires in COVID-19. The data were produced by immunoSEQ multiplex PCR, yet TCRdb's version contains in-frame clones alone and is incomplete. The sample holds roughly 270,000 clones, approximately 91% seen once. Sequencing was performed on peripheral blood. The origin of the receptors is a man aged 18 to 30 with active or convalescent COVID-19.

The V gene is TRBV5-4, the J gene TRBJ2-7; 12 nucleotides align to TRBD2. V was clipped by 3 bases and J by 3 bases; unmatched bases: 4. Germline loops: CDR1 SGHNT, CDR2 YYREEE (reference sequence). There are 15 residues in the CDR3. Written as DNA, the CDR3 is TGTGCCAGCAGCTCCAGACTAGCGGGGGACTACGAGCAGTACTTC. Protein: CASSSRLAGDYEQYF. The full variable domain, with the rest looked up from reference TRBV5-4 and TRBJ2-7, is ETGVTQSPTHLIKTRGQQVTLRCSSQSGHNTVSWYQQALGQGPQFIFQYYREEENGRGNFPPRFSGLQFPNYSSELNVNALELDDSALYLCASSSRLAGDYEQYFGPGTRLTVT.

The V and J genes are TRBV10-2 and TRBJ2-7, with D tentatively TRBD2 (5 bases). This CDR3 is 15 amino acids long. Germline V gene sequence: CDR1 WSHSY, CDR2 SAAADI. V was pared by 3 bases and J by 2 bases, with 14 bases between. DNA of the CDR3: TGCGCCAGCAGTGACGCCGGGATTTTCCCCTACGAGCAGTACTTC. It codes for CASSDAGIFPYEQYF.

The chain couples TRBV2 to TRBJ1-1; D is undetermined. Deletions cut 4 bases from V and 4 bases from J, with 16 bases between. There are 15 residues in the CDR3. Per the germline V gene, CDR1 is SNHLY and CDR2 is FYNNEI. The CDR3 loop is CASSVSRSLGTEAFF. CDR3 nucleotides: TGTGCCAGCAGTGTAAGCAGGTCACTAGGCACTGAAGCTTTCTTT.

This rearrangement joins TRBV13 to TRBJ2-5; 9 bases map to TRBD2. Germline trimming cut 5 bases from V and 4 bases from J; bases unmatched to any gene: 11. The CDR3 loop spans 16 amino acids. CDR1 is PRHDT, CDR2 FYEKMQ, per germline (reference sequence). Here the CDR3 reads CASSTLGAGGIETQYF. Written as DNA, the CDR3 is TGTGCCAGCAGCACCCTAGGAGCGGGGGGCATAGAGACCCAGTACTTC.

The chain carries TRBV25-1 and TRBJ2-1; TRBD1 matches 7 bases. V dropped 8 bases and J dropped 10; count of bases not matched to a gene: 17. The CDR3 consists of 15 residues. Looked up from germline, CDR1 is MGHDK and CDR2 is SYGVNS. The CDR3 reads CASVGGRASGAEQFF. The CDR3 DNA sequence: TGTGCCAGCGTAGGGGGCCGAGCATCCGGGGCGGAGCAGTTCTTC.